These 11 T cell receptor beta chains originate from one sample sequenced in a study of tumor-infiltrating lymphocytes in localized non-small cell lung cancer (dated by TCRdb to 2020 to 2022). Libraries were made using the immunoSEQ multiplex PCR assay. TCRdb mirrors the immuneACCESS table, restricted to in-frame sequences. Some clones are absent from its copies; in checked studies, under half trace to an unresolved V gene, and the reason for the others is unknown. For this sample there are approximately 24,000 clones; 60% to 75% appear just once. Jointly, the top ten make up under 7% of the sample. What was sequenced was lung tumor tissue. The source of these receptors is a human donor with non-small cell lung cancer.

The chain employs TRBV23-1 and TRBJ2-5; 11 positions agree with TRBD2. TRBV23-1 qualifies as an ORF whose function is uncertain. V was pared by 0 bases and J by 2 bases, with 2 bases of the junction left unmatched. The CDR3 runs to 16 residues. CDR3: CASSQSGTSGQETQYF. The CDR3 coding sequence is TGCGCCAGCAGTCAATCCGGGACTAGCGGACAAGAGACCCAGTACTTC.

The chain employs TRBV7-3 and TRBJ1-4, with no clear D. CDR3 length equals 12 residues. Trimming left V 2 bases short and J 10 bases short, with 8 bases between. Germline assignment: CDR1 SGHTA and CDR2 FQGTGA. This CDR3 reads CASSLGSRKLFF. The CDR3 DNA is TGTGCCAGCAGCTTAGGGTCTCGAAAACTGTTTTTT.

J is TRBJ2-1 and V is TRBV7-2; 9 nucleotides line up with TRBD2. CDR1 SGHTA and CDR2 FQGNSA come from the germline V gene. Germline trimming cut 4 bases from V and 9 bases from J; bases unmatched to any gene: 16. The CDR3 is 17 amino acids. Here the CDR3 DNA reads TGTGCCAGCAGCTACTCCTCACTAGCGGGCCTACAGAGTGAGCAGTTCTTC. Amino acids: CASSYSSLAGLQSEQFF.

The chain links TRBV6-1 to TRBJ2-5; unclear D gene. The CDR3 has 15 amino acids. Germline loops: CDR1 MNHNS, CDR2 SASEGT. V lost 0 bases and J lost 2, with 10 bases in between. CDR3 sequence (DNA): TGTGCCAGCAGTGAAGCGCACGGCGGTCAAGAGACCCAGTACTTC. Translation gives CASSEAHGGQETQYF.

This clone has only a few counts. This rearrangement joins TRBV19 to TRBJ1-5; 10 bases are a match to TRBD1. Trimming removed 9 bases from V and 11 bases from J; junction bases left unmatched: 10. The CDR3 contains 13 residues. Germline CDR1 reads LNHDA; CDR2 reads SQIVND (reference sequence). CDR3 sequence: CASKGQGHSSQHF. As DNA, the CDR3 is TGTGCCAGCAAGGGACAGGGGCATTCGTCCCAGCATTTT.

The CDR3: CASSGRTVLYNEQFF. The CDR3 DNA follows: TGTGCCAGCAGTGGCCGGACAGTACTTTACAATGAGCAGTTCTTC. The rearrangement links TRBV2 to TRBJ2-1; the D gene is possibly TRBD1 (6 bases). Trimming took 4 bases from V and 4 from J, leaving 14 bases between them. Germline V CDR1 and CDR2: SNHLY, FYNNEI. The CDR3 length is 15 residues.

The J gene is TRBJ2-7, the V gene TRBV25-1; D gene ambiguous. The CDR3 covers 11 residues. V lost 5 bases, J lost 7 bases, and 9 bases lay in between. Germline CDR1 is MGHDK and CDR2 is SYGVNS. DNA of the CDR3: TGTGCCAGCAGTCCCTCCAGTGAGCAGTACTTC. Translated: CASSPSSEQYF.

CDR3 DNA: TGTGCCAGCAGTAGGACAGGTTGGGACGAGCAGTACTTC. Encoded protein: CASSRTGWDEQYF. The chain is built from TRBV6-6 and TRBJ2-7; 7 bases align to TRBD1. V lost 5 bases, J lost 5 bases, and 6 bases stayed unmatched. CDR3 length: 13 residues. Germline-derived CDR1 and CDR2 are MNHNY and SVGAGI (reference sequence).

The V call is TRBV27, the J call TRBJ1-5, with TRBD1 identical over 8 bases. CDR1 is MNHEY and CDR2 is SMNVEV in the germline V gene (reference sequence). There are 15 residues in the CDR3. V shed 6 bases and J 4 bases; nucleotides not matched to a gene: 8. This chain's CDR3 is CASRLDRAGNQPQHF. The CDR3 DNA sequence: TGTGCCAGCAGATTGGACAGGGCCGGTAATCAGCCCCAGCATTTT.

The chain employs TRBV6-1 and TRBJ1-1, with D uncertain. CDR3 length equals 13 residues. V lost 6 bases to trimming and J lost 0 bases, with 8 bases between them. Germline CDR1 reads MNHNS; CDR2 reads SASEGT. CDR3 nucleotide sequence: TGTGCCAGCAGATCCAATTTGAACACTGAAGCTTTCTTT. It encodes CASRSNLNTEAFF.

This chain links TRBV18 with TRBJ2-7; 8 nucleotides agree with TRBD2. Trimming at V came to 5 bases and at J to 6 bases, leaving 12 bases not matched to a gene. CDR3 length: 15 amino acids. Germline values: CDR1 KGHSH, CDR2 LQKENI. The CDR3 spells CASSFEAGVWGEQYF. The CDR3 coding sequence is TGTGCCAGCTCATTCGAAGCGGGGGTCTGGGGCGAGCAGTACTTC.